The 31 T cell receptor beta chains below were found in one sample sequenced in a study of cytomegalovirus exposure and HLA in healthy donors (dated by TCRdb to about 2017). The receptor library was made with the immunoSEQ multiplex PCR assay. For the multiplex PCR, a mixture combining 60 forward primers for TCR Vbeta segments and 13 reverse primers for TCR Jbeta segments was used. This is the immuneACCESS table as TCRdb keeps it, with only in-frame sequences that have V and J called. A part of the clones is gone; compared with another copy, unresolved V genes explain less than half, and the rest is unexplained. The sample yields roughly 130,000 clones; approximately 82% were counted once. The top ten clonotypes cover roughly 2.6% of the sample. Sequences were obtained from PBMCs. The receptors stem from a man aged 50-59 years in good health and CMV-seronegative.

This chain joins TRBV5-4 and TRBJ2-3, with 9 positions matching TRBD2. Germline loops: CDR1 SGHNT, CDR2 YYREEE (reference sequence). The CDR3 runs to 15 residues. V was pared by 1 base and J by 3 bases, with 3 bases of the junction left unmatched. The CDR3, as DNA: TGTGCCAGCAGCTTGCGTCTAGCGGGAACAGATACGCAGTATTTT. It specifies CASSLRLAGTDTQYF.

The gene calls are TRBV15 and TRBJ1-1; D is unclear. Germline V gives CDR1 LNHNV, CDR2 YYDKDF (reference sequence). The CDR3 sequence is 12 residues long. V was shortened by 0 bases and J by 13 bases, with 12 bases between the two germline ends. The CDR3: CATSRDVGAGFF. The CDR3 DNA sequence: TGTGCCACCAGCAGAGATGTGGGCGCCGGTTTCTTT.

The chain couples TRBV15 to TRBJ1-3; unclear D gene. This CDR3 spans 14 amino acids. Germline CDR1 LNHNV, CDR2 YYDKDF (reference sequence). V was clipped by 1 base and J by 3 bases, with 7 bases between them. For the CDR3, the DNA is TGTGCCACCAGCAGAGGACATAGTGGAAACACCATATATTTT. This encodes CATSRGHSGNTIYF.

The V gene is TRBV30, the J gene TRBJ1-3; D gene uncertain. Germline CDR1 is GTSNPN and CDR2 is SVGIG (reference sequence). V dropped 4 bases and J dropped 0 bases, with 4 bases sitting between them. This CDR3 spans 12 amino acids. Written as DNA, the CDR3 is TGTGCCTGGACCTACTCTGGAAACACCATATATTTT. Its protein is CAWTYSGNTIYF.

This sequence joins TRBV10-1 and TRBJ2-7, with 8 bases aligning to TRBD2. There are 15 residues in the CDR3. Germline CDR1 and CDR2: WNHNN and SYGVQD (reference sequence). With 3 bases clipped from V and 2 bases from J, the junction kept 6 bases outside the gene matches. This chain's CDR3 is CASSERLAGPYEQYF. The CDR3 DNA sequence: TGCGCCAGCAGTGAACGGCTAGCGGGCCCCTACGAGCAGTACTTC.

This sequence joins TRBV11-2 and TRBJ1-4; D possibly corresponds to TRBD1 (5 bases). V was clipped by 2 bases and J by 7 bases, with 17 bases between them. This CDR3 is 16 amino acids long. Germline CDR1 is SGHAT and CDR2 is FQNNGV. CDR3 sequence (DNA): TGTGCCAGCAGCTTAAGCGGGATCGCAAGGGGTGAAAAACTGTTTTTT. Translation gives CASSLSGIARGEKLFF.

This clone was detected only a few times. The chain links TRBV6-4 to TRBJ2-2; D gene uncertain. There are 13 residues in the CDR3. CDR1 and CDR2 from the germline V gene are MRHNA and SNTAGT. V was cut by 0 bases and J by 4 bases, with 3 bases left in between. In nucleotides, the CDR3 is TGTGCCAGCAGTGACTCTAGCACCGGGGAGCTGTTTTTT. The encoded protein is CASSDSSTGELFF.

This sequence joins TRBV5-1 and TRBJ2-7, with 8 bases lining up with TRBD1. This CDR3 has 13 residues. Germline CDR1 SGHRS, CDR2 YFSETQ. V gave up 4 bases and J gave up 3 bases; unmatched junction bases: 3. The CDR3 region has the DNA TGCGCCAGCAGCCAGGGACAGGACTACGAGCAGTACTTC. Translating it yields CASSQGQDYEQYF. The whole variable domain, remainder taken from reference TRBV5-1 and TRBJ2-7, is KAGVTQTPRYLIKTRGQQVTLSCSPISGHRSVSWYQQTPGQGLQFLFEYFSETQRNKGNFPGRFSGRQFSNSRSEMNVSTLELGDSALYLCASSQGQDYEQYFGPGTRLTVT.

The chain combines TRBV7-2 with TRBJ2-3; the D gene is possibly TRBD2 (5 bases). Per the germline V gene, CDR1 is SGHTA and CDR2 is FQGNSA. The V end was cut by 3 bases, the J end by 2 bases, with 6 bases between. This CDR3 has 13 amino acids. In DNA form, the CDR3 reads TGTGCCAGCAGCTTGGACTTCACAGATACGCAGTATTTT. Residues: CASSLDFTDTQYF.

J is TRBJ1-2 and V is TRBV12-1; the table's TRBD1 call for D was not verified on the DNA. TRBV12-1 is described as a pseudogene. This CDR3 is built from 15 residues. This CDR3 is CASSSAGTAIYGYTF. The CDR3 coding sequence is TGTGCCAGCAGTTCCGCCGGGACAGCGATCTATGGCTACACCTTC.

J is TRBJ2-1 and V is TRBV4-2; TRBD1 is a possible D gene (6 bases). Trimming took off 4 bases at V and 4 bases at J, with 14 bases between the two ends. Germline loops: CDR1 LGHNA, CDR2 YNFKEQ. CDR3 length equals 15 residues. The CDR3 reads CASSRIQGFYNEQFF. The CDR3, as DNA: TGTGCCAGCAGCCGAATACAGGGTTTTTACAATGAGCAGTTCTTC.

This chain uses TRBV4-1 with TRBJ1-6, with D possibly matching TRBD1 (5 bases). Germline assignment: CDR1 MGHRA and CDR2 YSYEKL. Trimming cost V 0 bases and J 2 bases, with 14 bases left between them. This CDR3 is 18 amino acids long. CDR3 region: CASSQDVGPSPYNSPLHF. The CDR3 nucleotides are TGCGCCAGCAGCCAAGACGTGGGGCCGAGTCCCTATAATTCACCCCTCCACTTT.

This clone was counted only a few times. The chain uses TRBV4-2 and TRBJ2-5; 7 bases map to TRBD1. The CDR3 has 14 residues. Germline lookup yields CDR1 LGHNA and CDR2 YNFKEQ. The ends lost 3 bases at V and 5 bases at J; junction bases unmatched: 6. The DNA for the CDR3 is TGTGCCAGCAGCCACGGGACAGCTGAGGAGACCCAGTACTTC. Encoded protein: CASSHGTAEETQYF.

The CDR3 nucleotides read TGTGCCAGCAGTGCTAGTGGGGATACGCAGTATTTT. The encoded protein is CASSASGDTQYF. This chain connects TRBV6-1 to TRBJ2-3; D uncertain. V shed 4 bases and J shed 6 bases, with 8 bases lying between them. The CDR3 runs to 12 residues. Germline lookup yields CDR1 MNHNS and CDR2 SASEGT.

This clone was observed a handful of times. The gene calls are TRBV25-1 and TRBJ1-3; D is perhaps TRBD1 (5 bases). CDR3 length equals 15 residues. CDR1 MGHDK and CDR2 SYGVNS come from the germline V gene. V shed 5 bases and J shed 0 bases, with 11 bases lying between them. CDR3 bases: TGTGCCAGCAGTCCGCAGGGAAACTCTGGAAACACCATATATTTT. It translates to CASSPQGNSGNTIYF.

The gene calls are TRBV7-3 and TRBJ2-1, with 7 bases that match TRBD1. With 5 bases clipped from V and 7 bases from J, the junction kept 20 bases outside the gene matches. The length of the CDR3 is 18 residues. Per germline, CDR1 SGHTA and CDR2 FQGTGA. The CDR3 spells CASSPKLGQARWGNEQFF. CDR3 DNA: TGTGCCAGCAGCCCGAAGTTAGGACAGGCCCGCTGGGGGAATGAGCAGTTCTTC.

The chain recombines TRBV7-9 with TRBJ2-7; no reliable D call. Per the germline V gene, CDR1 is SEHNR and CDR2 is FQNEAQ (reference sequence). Between the trimmed V and J ends, which lost 1 base and 2 bases, there was a span of 9 bases. The CDR3 is 14 amino acids. CDR3 sequence reads: CASSLDSRPYEQYF. The CDR3 nucleotides read TGTGCCAGCAGCTTAGATTCTAGGCCCTACGAGCAGTACTTC.

The chain employs TRBV29-1 and TRBJ2-5; TRBD1 matches at 11 bases. TRBJ2-7 explains the end of the DNA better; the J call may be wrong. The germline V gene has CDR1 SQVTM and CDR2 ANQGSEA. CDR3 length: 14 residues. In nucleotides, the CDR3 is TGCAGCGTTGGGGACAGGGGGGTTGTCTACGAGCAGTACTTC. Translated: CSVGDRGVVYEQYF.

The chain employs TRBV7-8 and TRBJ2-2, with D perhaps matching TRBD1 or TRBD2 (10 bases each). CDR1 is SGHVS, CDR2 FQNEAQ, per germline. V was pared by 1 base and J by 6 bases, with 27 bases between. The CDR3 totals 20 residues. In DNA, the CDR3 is TGTGCCAGCAGCTTAGTGGGACAGGGGATAGCGGGGGGCTCCCCCGGGGAGCTGTTTTTT. It translates to CASSLVGQGIAGGSPGELFF.

The V and J genes are TRBV2 and TRBJ1-2, with D perhaps TRBD1 (6 bases). Germline CDR1 reads SNHLY; CDR2 reads FYNNEI. Trimming took 7 bases from V and 6 from J, leaving 12 bases between them. This CDR3 contains 12 residues. The CDR3 bases are TGTGCCAGCAATGTAGGGGGTGATGGCTACACCTTC. Translating it yields CASNVGGDGYTF.

The V gene is TRBV11-2, the J gene TRBJ2-3; no firm D call. The V gene's germline CDR1 is SGHAT and CDR2 FQNNGV. There are 13 residues in the CDR3. Trimming cost V 1 base and J 2 bases, with 4 bases left between them. The CDR3 DNA is TGTGCCAGCAGCTTAGTCAACACAGATACGCAGTATTTT. Protein sequence: CASSLVNTDTQYF.

This chain uses TRBV5-6 with TRBJ2-7; tentatively, D is TRBD2 (5 bases). With 4 bases removed from V and 0 bases from J, the gap between germline ends came to 14 bases. CDR1 SGHDT and CDR2 YYEEEE come from the germline V gene. This CDR3 is 15 amino acids long. The CDR3 region is CASSRGLGISYEQYF. CDR3 nucleotides: TGTGCCAGCAGCCGAGGGTTGGGGATCTCCTACGAGCAGTACTTC.

V is TRBV4-2 and J is TRBJ1-3; 9 nucleotides agree with TRBD1. Losses at the gene ends were 1 base for V and 4 bases for J; bases not matched to a gene: 2. Germline V gives CDR1 LGHNA, CDR2 YNFKEQ. The CDR3 contains 15 residues. The CDR3 DNA is TGTGCCAGCAGCCAAGGTGACAGGGGGGGAAACACCATATATTTT. Protein product: CASSQGDRGGNTIYF.

The CDR3 is CASSELQGNSPLHF. The CDR3 DNA reads as TGTGCCAGCTCCGAACTGCAGGGAAATTCACCCCTCCACTTT. The chain joins TRBV2 to TRBJ1-6; D may be TRBD1 (5 bases). The germline V and J ends were trimmed by 8 bases and 7 bases, with 15 bases remaining between them. This CDR3 comprises 14 residues. Germline V CDR1 and CDR2: SNHLY, FYNNEI.

V and J are TRBV2 and TRBJ2-3, with 12 bases that match TRBD2. V shed 5 bases, J shed 2 bases, and the junction held 8 bases outside the gene matches. The CDR3 length is 17 residues. Germline V gene lookup returns CDR1 SNHLY and CDR2 FYNNEI. The CDR3 spells CASSFSGLAGTTDTQYF. The CDR3 DNA sequence: TGTGCCAGCAGTTTCTCCGGACTAGCGGGGACCACAGATACGCAGTATTTT.

This clone has a handful of counts. The chain links TRBV19 to TRBJ2-1, with 12 nucleotides matching TRBD2. V shed 5 bases, J shed 5 bases, and the junction held 7 bases outside the gene matches. The V gene's germline CDR1 is LNHDA and CDR2 SQIVND (reference sequence). This CDR3 has 16 residues. In DNA, the CDR3 is TGTGCCAGTAGTGAGGCTAGCGGGGGGGAGAACAATGAGCAGTTCTTC. Amino acids: CASSEASGGENNEQFF.

The chain recombines TRBV18 with TRBJ1-5, with TRBD1 as a possible D gene (6 bases). The CDR3 contains 14 residues. CDR1 KGHSH and CDR2 LQKENI come from the germline V gene. Trimming removed 3 bases at V and 1 base at J, with 7 bases between. The CDR3 loop is CASSPQGSNQPQHF. CDR3 in DNA: TGTGCCAGCTCACCCCAGGGGAGCAATCAGCCCCAGCATTTT.

This clone was counted a single time. The genes are TRBV6-1 and TRBJ1-5; D remains ambiguous. The germline V gene has CDR1 MNHNS and CDR2 SASEGT. V was pared by 3 bases and J by 11 bases, with 20 bases between. This CDR3 is built from 15 residues. CDR3 bases: TGTGCCAGCAGTGAGCCCTCAGGAATAGGCGCAGCCCAGCATTTT. The encoded protein is CASSEPSGIGAAQHF.

V is TRBV4-1 and J is TRBJ2-5; 7 nucleotides agree with TRBD2. The CDR3 consists of 13 residues. With V trimmed by 4 bases and J by 5 bases, 4 bases remained unmatched. Germline assignment: CDR1 MGHRA and CDR2 YSYEKL. The CDR3 loop reads CASSPRRGETQYF. The CDR3 nucleotides read TGCGCCAGCAGCCCCCGGCGGGGGGAGACCCAGTACTTC.

The chain joins TRBV19 to TRBJ1-2; the match to TRBD1 covers 9 bases. This CDR3 is built from 14 residues. V gave up 9 bases and J gave up 6 bases; unmatched junction bases: 11. The germline gives CDR1 LNHDA, CDR2 SQIVND (reference sequence). The CDR3 DNA is TGTGCCAGCAGAGCTACCGGGACAGGGAATGGCTACACCTTC. Translation: CASRATGTGNGYTF.

The gene calls are TRBV5-4 and TRBJ2-1; D possibly corresponds to TRBD2 (6 bases). Trimming cost V 2 bases and J 3 bases, with 12 bases left between them. The CDR3 is 15 residues long. The germline V gene encodes CDR1 SGHNT and CDR2 YYREEE (reference sequence). In DNA form, the CDR3 reads TGTGCCAGCAGCTTCGCGGGGAGACTCTACAATGAGCAGTTCTTC. It translates to CASSFAGRLYNEQFF.